This T cell receptor (beta chain) was sequenced in a study of shared clonotypes between healthy human individuals. General study results and limits: A few donors had around 5% of their naive CD4 clonotypes in common. Larger richness was generally estimated for naive than memory subsets. Among non-shared clonotypes, generation probabilities were lower than among those shared by all four donors.

Of note for this clone: No antigen is known for it.

At the deep level, the assay was run. Sequencing was performed with immunoSEQ multiplex PCR; in TCRdb, only in-frame clones are kept and a portion is missing. This table has about 2.1 million clones, over 85% appearing once. V was clipped by 6 bases and J by 4 bases; unmatched bases: 6. The CDR3 consists of 14 residues. Per germline, CDR1 MNHNS and CDR2 SASEGT. CD8 cells regarded as naive lacked CD45RO, were positively chosen for CCR7, and omitted terminally differentiated effector memory CD45RA+ cells. The chain links TRBV6-1 to TRBJ2-1, with TRBD2 matching over 7 bases. This sequence was found in a man between 18 and 29 years old in good health. Some clones in this sample may be carry-over from other donors' samples. The sample consisted of naive CD8+ T cells from PBMCs. The CDR3: CASRDPGLYNEQFF. DNA for the CDR3: TGTGCCAGCAGAGATCCGGGACTATACAATGAGCAGTTCTTC.